A single sample is the source of the 32 T cell receptor beta chains below, sequenced in a study of CD8 T cells in ankylosing spondylitis. From the 5' RACE reads, TCRdb called clonotypes with MiXCR, one entry per CDR3 protein. Of fewer than 350,000 distinct CDR3 sequences in the sample, around 10% are singletons; the top ten hold roughly 9.2%. Sequencing was carried out using blood, either unsorted or a sorted T cell fraction (not recorded which). These receptors originate from a female donor with ankylosing spondylitis or in good health (not recorded which).

Points on this clonotype: One end of the junction does not line up with germline, which may come from a read error. The CDR3 DNA reads TGTGCCAGCAGTAGGCGGAATGAGCATTTCTTC. Amino acid sequence: CASSRRNEHFF. This chain uses TRBV27 with TRBJ2-1; D is unclear. The CDR3 spans 11 residues. Germline CDR1 and CDR2: MNHEY and SMNVEV (reference sequence).

The chain recombines TRBV6-6 with TRBJ2-4, with D perhaps matching TRBD1 or TRBD2 (5 bases each). Trimming pared 9 bases from V and 15 bases from J, leaving 18 bases between. Germline lookup yields CDR1 MNHNY and CDR2 SVGAGI (reference sequence). The CDR3 is 11 residues long. CDR3 DNA sequence: TGTGCCAGTGCCACTCTCAGGGAGCGGTACTTC. Residues: CASATLRERYF.

This chain joins TRBV14 and TRBJ2-2; the D call may be TRBD1 or TRBD2 (5 bases each). Germline V gives CDR1 SGHDN, CDR2 FVKESK. V was cut by 4 bases and J by 1 base, with 13 bases left in between. This CDR3 contains 16 residues. Written as DNA, the CDR3 is TGTGCCAGCAGCCGGCCTGGGACCCTGAACACCGGGGAGCTGTTTTTT. Translated: CASSRPGTLNTGELFF.

As concerns this clonotype: This may arise from a read error, as a much more abundant clone is one base away. The chain employs TRBV20-1 and TRBJ1-1; D is undetermined. The CDR3 is 12 residues long. CDR1 DFQATT and CDR2 SNEGSKA come from the germline V gene (reference sequence). CDR3 sequence reads: CSARKRSSEALF. The CDR3 DNA sequence: TGCAGTGCTAGAAAGAGGAGTTCTGAAGCTCTCTTT.

The chain combines TRBV27 with TRBJ2-1; TRBD1 is a possible D gene (6 bases). The germline V gene encodes CDR1 MNHEY and CDR2 SMNVEV (reference sequence). Deletions cut 11 bases from V and 5 bases from J, with 19 bases between. The CDR3 has 14 amino acids. In nucleotides, the CDR3 is TGTGCCCCTCACCAGGGGATTGGTGACAATGAGCAGTTCTTC. As protein: CAPHQGIGDNEQFF.

Ten or more counts support this clonotype. The rearrangement joins TRBV20-1 to TRBJ2-3, with 10 bases lining up with TRBD1. This CDR3 has 16 residues. Germline CDR1 reads DFQATT; CDR2 reads SNEGSKA (reference sequence). V was pared by 8 bases and J by 4 bases, with 15 bases of the junction left unmatched. The CDR3 loop reads CSLASSGTGVADTQYF. For the CDR3, the DNA is TGCAGTCTGGCCTCCTCCGGGACAGGGGTAGCAGATACGCAGTATTTT.

There are many counts of this clonotype. J is TRBJ2-2 and V is TRBV5-1, with unresolved D. Germline lookup yields CDR1 SGHRS and CDR2 YFSETQ. This CDR3 spans 15 amino acids. V was shortened by 4 bases and J by 1 base, with 11 bases between the two germline ends. The CDR3, as DNA: TGCGCCAGCAGCCTACATCTAGGGAACACCGGGGAGCTGTTTTTT. Amino acids: CASSLHLGNTGELFF.

This clonotype has ten or more counts. The V and J genes are TRBV5-1 and TRBJ2-5; D not resolved. V lost 0 bases to trimming and J lost 9 bases, with 6 bases between them. The CDR3 contains 11 residues. Germline V gives CDR1 SGHRS, CDR2 YFSETQ. The CDR3 DNA follows: TGCGCCAGCAGCTTGGAGGAATCCCAGTACTTC. Protein product: CASSLEESQYF.

This clonotype was found many times. The J gene is TRBJ1-6, the V gene TRBV14; no clear D gene. Germline V CDR1 and CDR2: SGHDN, FVKESK. Trimming cost V 0 bases and J 4 bases, with 1 base left between them. This CDR3 comprises 13 residues. DNA for the CDR3: TGTGCCAGCAGCCAAGATTATAATTCACCCCTCCACTTT. This encodes CASSQDYNSPLHF.

This clonotype was observed at least ten times. V usage is TRBV29-1 and J usage is TRBJ2-7, with TRBD1 identical over 7 bases. This CDR3 spans 14 amino acids. V shed 5 bases, J shed 1 base, and the junction held 8 bases outside the gene matches. Germline assignment: CDR1 SQVTM and CDR2 ANQGSEA. CDR3 DNA: TGCAGCGTTTCCTCCAGGGGGATTTCCTACGAGCAGTACTTC. Translated: CSVSSRGISYEQYF.

The rearrangement links TRBV5-1 to TRBJ2-7, with D perhaps TRBD2 (6 bases). This CDR3 region has 12 residues. Germline values: CDR1 SGHRS, CDR2 YFSETQ. V dropped 0 bases and J dropped 10 bases, with 11 bases sitting between them. The DNA of the CDR3 is TGCGCCAGCAGCTTGGCGGGAGATCGCCAGTACTTC. Translating gives CASSLAGDRQYF.

This clonotype has a count of ten or more. The chain couples TRBV7-2 to TRBJ2-5, with D unresolved. The V end lost 5 bases, the J end lost 1 base, and 14 bases lay between the germline ends. This CDR3 has 15 amino acids. Germline loops: CDR1 SGHTA, CDR2 FQGNSA. In DNA, the CDR3 is TGTGCCAGCAGCCCCAAGTCACTCCCCCAAGAGACCCAGTACTTC. Translation gives CASSPKSLPQETQYF.

This clonotype was found many times. The V call is TRBV29-1, the J call TRBJ1-2; 7 nucleotides line up with TRBD1. Trimming at V came to 2 bases and at J to 1 base, leaving 4 bases not matched to a gene. The CDR3 extends over 14 amino acids. Per germline, CDR1 SQVTM and CDR2 ANQGSEA. The DNA of the CDR3 is TGCAGCGTTGAACCGGGACAGTTTAACTATGGCTACACCTTC. This codes for CSVEPGQFNYGYTF.

In its sample, this clonotype was seen many times. This rearrangement joins TRBV15 to TRBJ2-3; TRBD1 matches 9 bases. V gave up 11 bases and J gave up 4 bases; unmatched junction bases: 7. Germline V lookup: CDR1 LNHNV, CDR2 YYDKDF (reference sequence). This CDR3 has 13 residues. The CDR3 reads CALGQGRSDTQYF. The CDR3, as DNA: TGTGCCCTGGGACAGGGAAGGTCAGATACGCAGTATTTT.

At least ten counts were recorded for this clonotype. This chain's CDR3 is CSARSGTSGTQYF. CDR3 nucleotides: TGCAGTGCTAGATCCGGGACATCGGGGACCCAGTACTTC. This chain uses TRBV20-1 with TRBJ2-5; a possible D gene is TRBD1 (6 bases). CDR1 is DFQATT and CDR2 is SNEGSKA in the germline V gene (reference sequence). V shed 2 bases and J shed 7 bases, with 14 bases lying between them. The CDR3 is 13 amino acids.

This clonotype showed up many times. DNA of the CDR3: TGCGGTGTTGGGGGGCCGGACACTGAAGCTTTCTTT. Protein: CGVGGPDTEAFF. This chain links TRBV20-1 with TRBJ1-1; a weak D match, TRBD1 (6 bases). CDR3 length equals 12 residues. CDR1 is DFQATT and CDR2 is SNEGSKA in the germline V gene (reference sequence).

This clonotype was picked up many times. The chain has TRBV20-1 and TRBJ1-4; no clear D. CDR3 length: 14 residues. Between the trimmed V and J ends, which lost 1 base and 8 bases, there was a span of 14 bases. In germline, CDR1 is DFQATT, CDR2 SNEGSKA (reference sequence). CDR3 loop: CSARARTVVEKLFF. In DNA, the CDR3 is TGCAGTGCTAGAGCGCGTACAGTCGTGGAAAAACTGTTTTTT.

This clonotype was found a few times. The chain couples TRBV2 to TRBJ2-7, with TRBD2 matching 8 bases. This CDR3 spans 15 amino acids. Germline V gives CDR1 SNHLY, CDR2 FYNNEI. Germline trimming cut 4 bases from V and 3 bases from J; bases unmatched to any gene: 8. This CDR3 reads CASSALLAVLYEQYF. The CDR3 bases are TGTGCCAGCAGTGCCTTACTAGCGGTCCTCTACGAGCAGTACTTC.

This clonotype was observed at least ten times. The J gene is TRBJ2-3, the V gene TRBV5-1, with 9 bases lining up with TRBD1. There are 14 residues in the CDR3. Germline CDR1 is SGHRS and CDR2 is YFSETQ. V lost 8 bases to trimming and J lost 2 bases; unmatched junction nucleotides: 6. CDR3 bases: TGCGCCAGTAGGGGGGACAGGGTCACAGATACGCAGTATTTT. Its translation: CASRGDRVTDTQYF.

The CDR3 DNA follows: TGTGCCAGCAGGCCACTTTGGGGGGGCTACACCTTC. Translation gives CASRPLWGGYTF. The J gene is TRBJ1-2, the V gene TRBV7-2; a possible D gene is TRBD1 (5 bases). This CDR3 spans 12 amino acids. V lost 6 bases and J 8 bases, leaving 13 bases between the germline ends. CDR1 is SGHTA and CDR2 is FQGNSA in the germline V gene.

This clonotype was recorded at least ten times. J is TRBJ2-7 and V is TRBV20-1; D might be TRBD1 (6 bases). Germline CDR1 and CDR2: DFQATT and SNEGSKA (reference sequence). V dropped 6 bases and J dropped 1 base, with 19 bases sitting between them. The CDR3 loop spans 15 amino acids. Here the CDR3 DNA reads TGCAGTGCGGGACCAGGGGACACCGTTTCCTACGAGCAGTACTTC. Translated, it gives CSAGPGDTVSYEQYF.

V and J are TRBV30 and TRBJ2-1; D gene uncertain. The germline CDR1 and CDR2 sequences are GTSNPN and SVGIG (reference sequence). This CDR3 is 13 amino acids long. CDR3 protein: CVGMGGTYNEQFF. The CDR3 region has the DNA TGTGTCGGAATGGGCGGTACCTACAATGAGCAGTTCTTC.

This clonotype was observed many times. The chain joins TRBV20-1 to TRBJ1-5; weak D call: TRBD1 (5 bases). The germline V gene has CDR1 DFQATT and CDR2 SNEGSKA (reference sequence). The CDR3 runs 14 residues. Trimming removed 6 bases from V and 0 bases from J, with 12 bases in between. In nucleotides, the CDR3 is TGCAGTGCCCGCGAAGGGGTTAGCAATCAGCCCCAGCATTTT. Its translation: CSAREGVSNQPQHF.

This clonotype was found many times. The chain employs TRBV5-1 and TRBJ2-6; D remains unclear. Germline CDR1 reads SGHRS; CDR2 reads YFSETQ. The CDR3 totals 13 residues. The V end was cut by 3 bases, the J end by 1 base, with 2 bases between. The CDR3 loop reads CASSWSGANVLTF. The DNA of the CDR3 is TGCGCCAGCAGCTGGTCTGGGGCCAACGTCCTGACTTTC. The whole variable domain, filled in from reference TRBV5-1 and TRBJ2-6, reads KAGVTQTPRYLIKTRGQQVTLSCSPISGHRSVSWYQQTPGQGLQFLFEYFSETQRNKGNFPGRFSGRQFSNSRSEMNVSTLELGDSALYLCASSWSGANVLTFGAGSRLTVL.

This clonotype has ten or more counts. V and J are TRBV28 and TRBJ2-6; tentatively, D is TRBD2 (5 bases). Trimming stripped 7 bases from V and 2 bases from J, with 12 bases between. The CDR3 runs 15 residues. Germline V gives CDR1 MDHEN, CDR2 SYDVKM. CDR3 DNA sequence: TGTGCCAGCACTCCGGGGTCAACTGGGGCCAACGTCCTGACTTTC. It yields the protein CASTPGSTGANVLTF.

This clonotype was counted at least ten times. CDR3 coding DNA: TGTGCCAGCAGCGTGCGGACACCTACAACTACCGGGGAGCTGTTTTTT. Its translation is CASSVRTPTTTGELFF. The chain links TRBV6-4 to TRBJ2-2; possibly TRBD1 for D (5 bases). Per the germline V gene, CDR1 is MRHNA and CDR2 is SNTAGT. The CDR3 sequence is 16 residues long. V shed 6 bases and J shed 5 bases, with 19 bases lying between them.

Ten or more counts support this clonotype. The chain combines TRBV7-9 with TRBJ2-1; no reliable D call. The CDR3 is 13 residues long. The germline V gene encodes CDR1 SEHNR and CDR2 FQNEAQ (reference sequence). Deletions cut 5 bases from V and 6 bases from J, with 11 bases between. This CDR3 is CASSLRKGNEQFF. The CDR3 DNA reads as TGTGCCAGCAGCCTGCGTAAGGGCAATGAGCAGTTCTTC.

In its sample, this clonotype was seen many times. The V and J genes are TRBV4-3 and TRBJ2-3; 7 bases agree with TRBD1. V was clipped by 4 bases and J by 3 bases; unmatched bases: 4. The CDR3 length is 14 residues. In germline, CDR1 is LGHNA, CDR2 YSLEER. The CDR3 coding sequence is TGCGCCAGCAGCCGAACGACAGGGACAGATACGCAGTATTTT. Residues: CASSRTTGTDTQYF.

This clonotype was seen at least ten times. The chain uses TRBV5-1 and TRBJ1-3; D gene uncertain. Trimming removed 0 bases at V and 0 bases at J, with 19 bases between. The CDR3 length is 19 residues. Germline V lookup: CDR1 SGHRS, CDR2 YFSETQ. CDR3 protein: CASSLVPGSKGLSGNTIYF. The CDR3 coding sequence is TGCGCCAGCAGCTTGGTACCCGGTTCTAAAGGCCTCTCTGGAAACACCATATATTTT.

The chain couples TRBV18 to TRBJ1-3; D is undetermined. Trimming cost V 1 base and J 0 bases, with 4 bases left between them. Germline CDR1 and CDR2: KGHSH and LQKENI. This CDR3 is 14 amino acids long. The CDR3 DNA reads TGTGCCAGCTCACCACAAGCCTCTGGAAACACCATATATTTT. Its protein product is CASSPQASGNTIYF. Combining the CDR3 with reference TRBV18 and TRBJ1-3 gives the whole variable domain NAGVMQNPRHLVRRRGQEARLRCSPMKGHSHVYWYRQLPEEGLKFMVYLQKENIIDESGMPKERFSAEFPKEGPSILRIQQVVRGDSAAYFCASSPQASGNTIYFGEGSWLTVV.

The genes are TRBV28 and TRBJ2-7, with TRBD1 matching over 7 bases. Germline CDR1 and CDR2: MDHEN and SYDVKM. The V gene end was trimmed by 10 bases and the J gene end by 3 bases; junction bases not matched to a gene: 12. The CDR3 is 14 amino acids. CDR3 protein: CAITSWGQIYEQYF. The CDR3 nucleotides read TGTGCCATCACATCGTGGGGACAGATCTACGAGCAGTACTTC.

The chain has TRBV18 and TRBJ1-1; 7 bases line up with TRBD1. Trimming removed 5 bases from V and 6 bases from J; junction bases left unmatched: 6. The germline gives CDR1 KGHSH, CDR2 LQKENI. The CDR3 totals 13 residues. The chain's CDR3 is CASSGQARAEAFF. The DNA of the CDR3 is TGTGCCAGCTCAGGACAGGCGCGCGCTGAAGCTTTCTTT.